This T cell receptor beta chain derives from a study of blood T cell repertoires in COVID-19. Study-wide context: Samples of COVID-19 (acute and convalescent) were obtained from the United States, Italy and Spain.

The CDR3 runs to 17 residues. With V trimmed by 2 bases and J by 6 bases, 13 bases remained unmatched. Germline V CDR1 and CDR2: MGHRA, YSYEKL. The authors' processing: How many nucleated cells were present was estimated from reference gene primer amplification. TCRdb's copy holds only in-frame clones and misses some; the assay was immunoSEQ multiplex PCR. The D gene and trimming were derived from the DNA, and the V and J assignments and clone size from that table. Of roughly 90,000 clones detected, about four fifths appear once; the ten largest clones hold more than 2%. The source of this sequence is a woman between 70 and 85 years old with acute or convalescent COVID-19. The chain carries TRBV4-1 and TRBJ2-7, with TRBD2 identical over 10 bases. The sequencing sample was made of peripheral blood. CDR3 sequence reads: CASSQRIKRGGLVEQYF. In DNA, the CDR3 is TGCGCCAGCAGCCAAAGGATAAAGCGGGGGGGCTTGGTCGAGCAGTACTTC.